This T cell receptor (beta chain) was observed in a study of cytomegalovirus exposure and HLA in healthy donors. Use of 60 Vbeta and 13 Jbeta primers characterized the PCR. Only in-frame clones appear in the TCRdb table, and some are missing; sequencing was by immunoSEQ multiplex PCR. The table records 200,000 to 250,000 clones, under 70% of them present only once. The germline CDR1 and CDR2 sequences are SNHLY and FYNNEI. Losses at the gene ends were 6 bases for V and 8 bases for J; bases not matched to a gene: 9. CDR3 length: 14 residues. This clonotype was sampled from a man between 35 and 55 years old in good health and CMV-seropositive. The chain is built from TRBV2 and TRBJ1-2, with 10 bases matching TRBD1. Sequenced: PBMCs. CDR3 region: CASRTGTGVGGYTF. CDR3 bases: TGTGCCAGCAGAACTGGGACAGGGGTAGGGGGCTACACCTTC.